This TCR beta chain appears in the sequencing data of a study of T cells expressing NK-cell markers. Study conclusions and caveats: Each of 5 to 7 donors carried dominant NKG2C+ clonotypes accounting for about 1.0-7.0% of CD8+ T cells. These same clonotypes (in four donors) also led the CD3+CD56-NKG2C+ fraction.

TCRdb reprocessed the 5' RACE reads; each CDR3 protein has one entry and no DNA is given. The table for this sample gives hundreds of thousands of distinct CDR3 sequences. On this clonotype: Its antigen is unknown.

Sequencing input: blood T cells: a sorted CD56 or NKG2C T cell subset, CD4+ or CD8+ T cells, or bulk PBMC T cells (not recorded which). The receptor comes from a man aged 18-69 years in good health.

This CDR3 reads CASSQEVRGPEQFF. V gene TRBV4-1 combines with J gene TRBJ2-1; TCRdb lists TRBD1, though no DNA is available to test this call. The CDR3 is 14 amino acids. Germline V gene sequence: CDR1 MGHRA, CDR2 YSYEKL.